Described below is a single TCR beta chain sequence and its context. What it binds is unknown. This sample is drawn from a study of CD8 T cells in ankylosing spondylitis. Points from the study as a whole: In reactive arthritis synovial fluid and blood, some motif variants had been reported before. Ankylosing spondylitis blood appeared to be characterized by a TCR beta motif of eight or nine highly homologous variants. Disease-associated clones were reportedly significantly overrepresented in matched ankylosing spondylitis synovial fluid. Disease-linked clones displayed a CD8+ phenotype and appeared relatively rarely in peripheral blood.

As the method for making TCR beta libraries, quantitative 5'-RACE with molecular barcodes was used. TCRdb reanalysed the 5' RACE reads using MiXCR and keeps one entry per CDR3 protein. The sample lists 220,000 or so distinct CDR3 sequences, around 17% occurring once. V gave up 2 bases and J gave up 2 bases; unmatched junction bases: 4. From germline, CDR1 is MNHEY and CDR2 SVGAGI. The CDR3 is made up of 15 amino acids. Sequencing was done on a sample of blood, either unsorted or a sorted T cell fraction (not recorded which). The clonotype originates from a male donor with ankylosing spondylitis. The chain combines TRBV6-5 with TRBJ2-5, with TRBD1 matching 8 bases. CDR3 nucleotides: TGTGCCAGCAGTTACGGGGGACAGGATCAAGAGACCCAGTACTTC. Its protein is CASSYGGQDQETQYF.